Here is one T cell receptor (beta chain) with its context. The antigen is not known. The CDR3 length is 15 residues. Germline values: CDR1 SGHTA, CDR2 FQGTGA. V trimming: 5 bases; J trimming: 4 bases; junction bases outside the gene matches: 4. The repertoire was sequenced with immunoSEQ multiplex PCR; TCRdb's copy has only in-frame clones and lacks some. The sample holds about 22,000 clones, roughly nine tenths seen once. The data originate from a study of T cells after posttransplantation cyclophosphamide. Treatment was busulfan-fludarabine conditioning, a marrow graft, and cyclophosphamide on days +3 and +4. Overall study results and limits: Later blood repertoires were often dominated by clones from the donor CD8+ memory compartment. Skin or GI-infiltrating T cells shared few TRB sequences with blood. TRB clonality was highly associated with recipient CMV seropositivity and reactivation.

The source material was PBMCs, sampled after allogeneic stem cell transplant with posttransplant cyclophosphamide. This rearrangement joins TRBV7-3 to TRBJ2-1; 11 bases fit TRBD1. This receptor was taken from a female patient in her 30s who received an allogeneic stem cell transplant from an unrelated donor, was CMV-positive, and had no GVHD. Some T cells may be provided by the graft donor. The CDR3, as DNA: TGTGCCAGCAGCGCCGGACAGGGGGCGTACAATGAGCAGTTCTTC. It codes for CASSAGQGAYNEQFF.